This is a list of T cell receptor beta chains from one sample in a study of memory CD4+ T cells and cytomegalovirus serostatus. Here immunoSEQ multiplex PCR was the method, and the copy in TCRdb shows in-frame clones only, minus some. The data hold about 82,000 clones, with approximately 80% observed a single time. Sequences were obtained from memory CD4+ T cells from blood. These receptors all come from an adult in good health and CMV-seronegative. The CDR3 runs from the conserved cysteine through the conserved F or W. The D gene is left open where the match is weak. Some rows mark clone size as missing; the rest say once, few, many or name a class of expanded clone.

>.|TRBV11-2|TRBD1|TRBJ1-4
CASSFQGEGEKLFF
TGTGCCAGCAGCTTCCAGGGGGAGGGGGAAAAACTGTTTTTT
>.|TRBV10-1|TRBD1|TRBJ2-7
CASSPTGGEQYF
TGCGCCAGCAGCCCCACAGGGGGCGAGCAGTACTTC
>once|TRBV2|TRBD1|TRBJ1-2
CASSATGVYGYTF
TGTGCCAGCAGTGCGACAGGGGTCTATGGCTACACCTTC
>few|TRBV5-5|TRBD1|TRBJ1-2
CASSPDGTAGYTF
TGTGCCAGCAGCCCTGATGGGACAGCCGGCTACACCTTC
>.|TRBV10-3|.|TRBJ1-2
CAISDEGVGIYGYTF
TGTGCCATCAGTGACGAGGGCGTGGGGATCTATGGCTACACCTTC
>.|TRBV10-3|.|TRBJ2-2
CAIGGTQVEAGELFF
TGTGCCATCGGGGGGACTCAAGTCGAGGCCGGGGAGCTGTTTTTT
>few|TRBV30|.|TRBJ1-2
CAWSPQGNYGYTF
TGTGCCTGGAGTCCTCAGGGAAACTATGGCTACACCTTC
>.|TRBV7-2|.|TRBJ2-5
CASSLHGQYQETQYF
TGTGCCAGCAGCTTACACGGACAGTACCAAGAGACCCAGTACTTC
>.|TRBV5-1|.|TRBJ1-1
CASSPRVRDMNTEAFF
TGCGCCAGCAGCCCCCGGGTTCGGGACATGAACACTGAAGCTTTCTTT
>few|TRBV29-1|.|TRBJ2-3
CSADKGTADTQYF
TGCAGCGCTGACAAAGGGACCGCAGATACGCAGTATTTT
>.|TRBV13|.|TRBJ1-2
CASSLSKDYGYTF
TGTGCCAGCAGCTTAAGCAAAGACTATGGCTACACCTTC
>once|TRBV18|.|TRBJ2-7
CASSRARSSYEQYF
TGTGCCAGCTCACGGGCAAGGAGCTCCTACGAGCAGTACTTC
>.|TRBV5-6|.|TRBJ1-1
CASSLGVGAFF
TGTGCCAGCAGCTTGGGGGTAGGAGCTTTCTTT
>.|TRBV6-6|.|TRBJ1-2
CASSATLLGGGYTF
TGTGCCAGCAGCGCAACCCTTCTCGGGGGTGGCTACACCTTC
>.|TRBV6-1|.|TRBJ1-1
CASSEVSPPEAFF
TGTGCCAGCAGTGAAGTAAGTCCCCCTGAAGCTTTCTTT
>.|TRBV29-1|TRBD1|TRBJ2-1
CSVVRDRGNEQFF
TGCAGCGTTGTTAGGGACAGGGGGAATGAGCAGTTCTTC
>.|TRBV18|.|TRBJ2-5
CASSPQGKAETQYF
TGTGCCAGCTCACCACAGGGGAAGGCAGAGACCCAGTACTTC
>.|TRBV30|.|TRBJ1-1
CAWSLRTEAFF
TGTGCCTGGAGTCTCCGTACTGAAGCTTTCTTT
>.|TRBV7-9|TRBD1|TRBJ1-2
CASSLGTGNNYGYTF
TGTGCCAGCAGCTTAGGGACAGGGAATAACTATGGCTACACCTTC
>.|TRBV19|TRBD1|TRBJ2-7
CASSTLQGAESYEQYF
TGTGCCAGTAGTACCCTACAGGGGGCAGAATCCTACGAGCAGTACTTC
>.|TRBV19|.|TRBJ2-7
CASSIEVVAGLSYEQYF
TGTGCCAGTAGTATAGAGGTGGTGGCAGGGCTTTCCTACGAGCAGTACTTC
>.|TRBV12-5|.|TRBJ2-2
CASAQGWTGELFF
TGTGCTAGTGCCCAGGGATGGACCGGGGAGCTGTTTTTT
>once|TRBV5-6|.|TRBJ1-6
CASSLGTTSSYNSPLHF
TGTGCCAGCAGCTTGGGGACAACGAGCTCCTATAATTCACCCCTCCACTTT
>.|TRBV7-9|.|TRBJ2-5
CASRPQETQYF
TGTGCCAGCAGGCCCCAAGAGACCCAGTACTTC
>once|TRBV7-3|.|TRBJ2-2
CASSLRAGELFF
TGTGCCAGCAGCCTCCGGGCCGGGGAGCTGTTTTTT
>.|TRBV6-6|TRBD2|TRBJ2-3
CASMQRGTTDTQYF
TGTGCCAGCATGCAGCGGGGGACCACAGATACGCAGTATTTT
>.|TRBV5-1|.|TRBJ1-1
CASSLGNIYTEAFF
TGCGCCAGCAGCTTGGGTAATATATACACTGAAGCTTTCTTT
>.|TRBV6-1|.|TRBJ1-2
CASGVEGYYGYTF
TGTGCCAGCGGGGTGGAGGGTTACTATGGCTACACCTTC
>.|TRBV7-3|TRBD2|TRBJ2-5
CASSNGLAGAGETQYF
TGTGCCAGCAGTAATGGACTAGCGGGGGCCGGCGAGACCCAGTACTTC
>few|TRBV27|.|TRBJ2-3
CASSMTGDTQYF
TGTGCCAGCAGTATGACAGGAGATACGCAGTATTTT
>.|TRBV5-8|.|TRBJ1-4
CASSSAFNEKLFF
TGTGCCAGCAGCAGCGCGTTTAATGAAAAACTGTTTTTT
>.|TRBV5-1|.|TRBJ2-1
CASSGGEINNEQFF
TGCGCCAGCAGCGGCGGGGAGATTAACAATGAGCAGTTCTTC
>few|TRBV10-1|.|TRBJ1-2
CASTGGTLLGLNYGYTF
TGCGCCAGCACGGGGGGAACACTTTTGGGATTAAACTATGGCTACACCTTC
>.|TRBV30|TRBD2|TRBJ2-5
CAWATSGGDLETQYF
TGTGCCTGGGCTACTAGCGGGGGGGACCTGGAGACCCAGTACTTC
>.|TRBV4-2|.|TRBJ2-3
CASSQSKPPSRDTQYF
TGTGCCAGCAGCCAATCAAAGCCACCCAGCAGAGATACGCAGTATTTT
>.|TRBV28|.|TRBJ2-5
CASTNRETQYF
TGTGCCAGCACCAATCGGGAGACCCAGTACTTC
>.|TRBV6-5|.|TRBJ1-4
CASSYSSDSTNEKLFF
TGTGCCAGCAGTTACTCATCGGATTCAACTAATGAAAAACTGTTTTTT
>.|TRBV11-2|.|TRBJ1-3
CASSSRRGSMSGNTIYF
TGTGCCAGCAGCTCCCGACGTGGGTCGATGTCTGGAAACACCATATATTTT
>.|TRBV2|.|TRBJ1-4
CASTRTEIATNEKLFF
TGTGCCAGCACCAGGACCGAAATTGCAACTAATGAAAAACTGTTTTTT
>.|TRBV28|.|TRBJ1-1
CASSLKADTEAFF
TGTGCCAGCAGTTTAAAAGCGGACACTGAAGCTTTCTTT
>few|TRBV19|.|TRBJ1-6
CASSRRQTYSYNSPLHF
TGTGCCAGTAGTCGCCGACAGACATACTCCTATAATTCACCCCTCCACTTT
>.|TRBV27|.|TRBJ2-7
CASSAHYEQYF
TGTGCCAGCAGTGCCCACTACGAGCAGTACTTC
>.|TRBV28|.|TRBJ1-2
CASSSGGFYGYTF
TGTGCCAGCTCCTCGGGGGGATTCTATGGCTACACCTTC
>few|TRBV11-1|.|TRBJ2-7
CASSSYTTGSYEQYF
TGTGCCAGCAGTTCATACACCACAGGGTCCTACGAGCAGTACTTC
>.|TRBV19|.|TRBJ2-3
CASTWGGRADTQYF
TGTGCCAGTACCTGGGGGGGGCGGGCAGATACGCAGTATTTT
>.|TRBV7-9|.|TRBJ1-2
CASRPNQDYGYTF
TGTGCCAGCAGACCGAACCAGGACTATGGCTACACCTTC
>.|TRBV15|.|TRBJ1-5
CATSRDFQGVQPQHF
TGTGCCACCAGCAGAGATTTTCAGGGAGTTCAGCCCCAGCATTTT
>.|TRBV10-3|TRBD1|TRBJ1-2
CAISESAVQGYNGYTF
TGTGCCATCAGTGAGTCGGCCGTACAGGGGTATAATGGCTACACCTTC